The 22 T cell receptor beta chains below come from one sample, sequenced in a study of shared clonotypes between healthy human individuals. Method: immunoSEQ multiplex PCR; TCRdb's copy keeps in-frame clones and lacks some. The table records some 2,000,000 clones, almost 96% of them present only once. Source material: naive CD4+ T cells sorted from blood. Subset meaning: CD45RA+ positively selected. The receptors come from a young man in good health.

The CDR3 sequence: CASSVGMGLAVGDTQYF. The CDR3 DNA reads TGTGCCAGCAGCGTAGGGATGGGACTAGCGGTAGGAGATACGCAGTATTTT. This chain links TRBV9 with TRBJ2-3, with TRBD2 matching over 11 bases. Per the germline V gene, CDR1 is SGDLS and CDR2 is YYNGEE. Germline trimming cut 0 bases from V and 5 bases from J; bases unmatched to any gene: 8. This CDR3 is built from 17 residues. The entire variable domain, with the rest obtained from reference TRBV9 and TRBJ2-3, is as follows: DSGVTQTPKHLITATGQRVTLRCSPRSGDLSVYWYQQSLDQGLQFLIQYYNGEERAKGNILERFSAQQFPDLHSELNLSSLELGDSALYFCASSVGMGLAVGDTQYFGPGTRLTVL.

V usage is TRBV28 and J usage is TRBJ2-7; D is possibly TRBD2 (6 bases). The CDR3 spans 14 residues. Between the trimmed V and J ends, which lost 2 bases and 3 bases, there was a span of 11 bases. Germline CDR1 reads MDHEN; CDR2 reads SYDVKM. For the CDR3, the DNA is TGTGCCAGCAGTTTAGGAGGGGATGTCTACGAGCAGTACTTC. This encodes CASSLGGDVYEQYF.

This chain joins TRBV5-1 and TRBJ1-3, with 7 positions matching TRBD1. The CDR3 covers 14 residues. Germline trimming cut 5 bases from V and 4 bases from J; bases unmatched to any gene: 6. The germline CDR1 and CDR2 sequences are SGHRS and YFSETQ. CDR3 residues: CASRRTGPGNTIYF. The CDR3 DNA sequence: TGCGCCAGCAGGCGGACAGGACCCGGAAACACCATATATTTT.

The chain couples TRBV5-1 to TRBJ1-1, with 7 positions matching TRBD1. V trimming: 1 base; J trimming: 1 base; junction bases outside the gene matches: 10. There are 17 residues in the CDR3. Germline values: CDR1 SGHRS, CDR2 YFSETQ. For the CDR3, the DNA is TGCGCCAGCAGCTTGTACGGGACAGTTGGGGCGAACACTGAAGCTTTCTTT. This translates into CASSLYGTVGANTEAFF.

The rearrangement joins TRBV15 to TRBJ2-1; 7 bases are shared with TRBD2. Trimming cost V 0 bases and J 0 bases; bases outside gene matches: 2. The CDR3 spans 16 residues. The germline V gene encodes CDR1 LNHNV and CDR2 YYDKDF (reference sequence). CDR3 sequence (DNA): TGTGCCACCAGCAGAGAAGCGGGAAGCTCCTACAATGAGCAGTTCTTC. Protein: CATSREAGSSYNEQFF.

The gene calls are TRBV4-1 and TRBJ2-1; 8 positions match TRBD1. The CDR3 extends over 15 amino acids. Germline V CDR1 and CDR2: MGHRA, YSYEKL. V was clipped by 2 bases and J by 7 bases; unmatched bases: 7. CDR3 sequence reads: CASSQPDRARNEQFF. The DNA of the CDR3 is TGCGCCAGCAGCCAACCGGACAGGGCTCGGAATGAGCAGTTCTTC.

The chain links TRBV7-9 to TRBJ2-5; 16 nucleotides match TRBD2. The CDR3 is made up of 18 amino acids. V was pared by 5 bases and J by 5 bases, with 11 bases of the junction left unmatched. Germline CDR1 and CDR2: SEHNR and FQNEAQ (reference sequence). The CDR3 DNA is TGTGCCAGCAGCACAGGGACTAGCGGGAGGGCCTCGGGGGAGACCCAGTACTTC. Protein sequence: CASSTGTSGRASGETQYF.

V gene TRBV2 combines with J gene TRBJ2-7, with 9 bases matching TRBD1. V lost 6 bases to trimming and J lost 2 bases; unmatched junction nucleotides: 5. This CDR3 contains 14 residues. Germline V lookup: CDR1 SNHLY, CDR2 FYNNEI. DNA for the CDR3: TGTGCCAGCAGCCCTAGACAGGGGGCCTACGAGCAGTACTTC. As protein: CASSPRQGAYEQYF.

The chain joins TRBV28 to TRBJ1-2; TRBD1 aligns across 7 bases. The CDR3 contains 14 residues. Germline trimming cut 4 bases from V and 2 bases from J; bases unmatched to any gene: 4. From germline, CDR1 is MDHEN and CDR2 SYDVKM. CDR3 loop: CASSSGQRNYGYTF. The DNA of the CDR3 is TGTGCCAGCAGTTCGGGACAGAGAAACTATGGCTACACCTTC.

This chain links TRBV30 with TRBJ1-6; 10 bases are shared with TRBD1. The germline V gene has CDR1 GTSNPN and CDR2 SVGIG (reference sequence). The CDR3 covers 14 residues. Trimming at V came to 6 bases and at J to 7 bases, leaving 6 bases not matched to a gene. CDR3 bases: TGTGCCTGCGTACCGGGACAGGGGAATTCACCCCTCCACTTT. This codes for CACVPGQGNSPLHF.

This sequence joins TRBV19 and TRBJ2-2, with D maybe TRBD1 (5 bases). Germline loops: CDR1 LNHDA, CDR2 SQIVND (reference sequence). The CDR3 consists of 14 residues. V was cut by 5 bases and J by 6 bases, with 13 bases left in between. The DNA for the CDR3 is TGTGCCAGTAGTCCACAGGTTCGGGCCGGGGAGCTGTTTTTT. Its protein is CASSPQVRAGELFF.

V and J are TRBV28 and TRBJ2-7, with 8 bases lining up with TRBD2. V lost 6 bases, J lost 3 bases, and 7 bases stayed unmatched. This CDR3 is built from 14 residues. Germline V gene lookup returns CDR1 MDHEN and CDR2 SYDVKM. In nucleotides, the CDR3 is TGTGCCAGCAGAGGGGGACTAGGAGACTACGAGCAGTACTTC. It is translated as CASRGGLGDYEQYF.

The V gene is TRBV6-6, the J gene TRBJ1-1; TRBD1 aligns across 8 bases. This CDR3 contains 16 residues. V shed 4 bases and J 3 bases; nucleotides not matched to a gene: 10. CDR1 and CDR2 from the germline V gene are MNHNY and SVGAGI (reference sequence). The CDR3 bases are TGTGCCAGCAGTTTTGACGTCGGACAGGGTGACACTGAAGCTTTCTTT. This sequence encodes CASSFDVGQGDTEAFF.

The J gene is TRBJ2-1, the V gene TRBV6-5; D is undetermined. V was shortened by 5 bases and J by 9 bases, with 11 bases between the two germline ends. Germline values: CDR1 MNHEY, CDR2 SVGAGI. The CDR3 totals 12 residues. In DNA, the CDR3 is TGTGCCAGCAGTGGCAACAGAGGTGAGCAGTTCTTC. This translates into CASSGNRGEQFF.

This rearrangement joins TRBV27 to TRBJ2-2; D may be TRBD2 (6 bases). CDR3 length: 13 residues. With 2 bases removed from V and 7 bases from J, the gap between germline ends came to 8 bases. Germline V gene data show CDR1 as MNHEY and CDR2 as SMNVEV (reference sequence). This CDR3 is CASSLGGVGELFF. In DNA form, the CDR3 reads TGTGCCAGCAGTTTAGGCGGGGTCGGGGAGCTGTTTTTT.

DNA of the CDR3: TGTGCCAGCAGCCGGGGACTAGCGGGAGGGCGAGGGGAGACCCAGTACTTC. This sequence encodes CASSRGLAGGRGETQYF. This chain connects TRBV7-2 to TRBJ2-5; 16 bases agree with TRBD2. This CDR3 contains 17 residues. V shed 5 bases, J shed 5 bases, and the junction held 8 bases outside the gene matches. Germline V CDR1 and CDR2: SGHTA, FQGNSA.

The V gene is TRBV19, the J gene TRBJ2-5, with D unclear. The CDR3 runs to 14 residues. V lost 3 bases and J 4 bases, leaving 12 bases between the germline ends. The germline V gene has CDR1 LNHDA and CDR2 SQIVND (reference sequence). CDR3 bases: TGTGCCAGTAGTATGTCTGGGTCCCCAGAGACCCAGTACTTC. It is translated as CASSMSGSPETQYF.

The V call is TRBV7-2, the J call TRBJ2-5; D remains unclear. Germline V gene data show CDR1 as SGHTA and CDR2 as FQGNSA. V lost 5 bases and J 5 bases, leaving 12 bases between the germline ends. The length of the CDR3 is 13 residues. CDR3: CASSQRVWETQYF. CDR3 nucleotides: TGTGCCAGCAGCCAAAGGGTGTGGGAGACCCAGTACTTC. Supplemented by reference TRBV7-2 and TRBJ2-5, the full variable domain reads GAGVSQSPSNKVTEKGKDVELRCDPISGHTALYWYRQSLGQGLEFLIYFQGNSAPDKSGLPSDRFSAERTGGSVSTLTIQRTQQEDSAVYLCASSQRVWETQYFGPGTRLLVL.

V usage is TRBV5-1 and J usage is TRBJ2-4; 9 bases map to TRBD2. With 3 bases clipped from V and 4 bases from J, the junction kept 5 bases outside the gene matches. CDR3 size: 15 residues. CDR1 is SGHRS and CDR2 is YFSETQ in the germline V gene. The CDR3 here is CASSWTSAQKNIQYF. DNA of the CDR3: TGCGCCAGCAGCTGGACTAGCGCACAAAAAAACATTCAGTACTTC.

The chain is built from TRBV2 and TRBJ1-2, with D possibly matching TRBD1 (6 bases). This CDR3 region has 12 residues. Trimming cost V 4 bases and J 7 bases, with 10 bases left between them. CDR1 SNHLY and CDR2 FYNNEI come from the germline V gene. Here the CDR3 DNA reads TGTGCCAGCAGTGGAGGGGGGCCTGGCTACACCTTC. It specifies CASSGGGPGYTF.

In the case of this clone: Other nucleotide sequences in the sample specify the same CDR3. This chain joins TRBV7-2 and TRBJ2-5; TRBD2 agrees at 11 bases. J gave up 4 bases and V 4 bases, and 2 bases lay outside the gene matches. CDR1 and CDR2 from the germline V gene are SGHTA and FQGNSA. This CDR3 is built from 14 residues. The CDR3 spells CASSSGLAGETQYF. CDR3 DNA sequence: TGTGCCAGCAGCTCTGGACTAGCGGGAGAGACCCAGTACTTC.

The V gene is TRBV30, the J gene TRBJ2-7; maybe TRBD1 (5 bases). Germline CDR1 and CDR2: GTSNPN and SVGIG (reference sequence). This CDR3 is built from 12 residues. Trimming took 8 bases from V and 0 from J, leaving 11 bases between them. The CDR3 DNA follows: TGTGCCGGAAAAGACAGCTCCTACGAGCAGTACTTC. Translation gives CAGKDSSYEQYF.